This TCR beta chain was sequenced in a study of cytomegalovirus exposure and HLA in healthy donors. Turning to this clone: The antigen is undetermined.

Whole-study results and caveats: HLA-A and HLA-B allele assignments for most subjects were reportedly predicted accurately using TCR beta sequences. A later look showed TCR association rates differing by HLA locus, highest for DRB1 and lowest for HLA-C. HLA alleles showed associations with 15,000 to 20,000 TCR beta sequences in a later analysis, at a 0.05 false discovery rate.

PCR employed 60 Vbeta and 13 Jbeta primers. The table came from immunoSEQ multiplex PCR; TCRdb's copy has only in-frame clones and leaves some out. The table has roughly 180,000 clones, 80% seen once. The receptor comes from a man aged 25-40 years in good health and CMV-seropositive. Sequencing used PBMCs.

In nucleotides, the CDR3 is TGTGCCAGCAGCTTAGATATAGGGGTGAACACTGAAGCTTTCTTT. Protein: CASSLDIGVNTEAFF. The chain employs TRBV11-3 and TRBJ1-1, with D possibly TRBD1 on 5 matching bases. V shed 0 bases and J shed 0 bases, with 8 bases lying between them. The CDR3 is 15 amino acids. Germline V gene lookup returns CDR1 SGHNT and CDR2 YENEEA.